This T cell receptor beta chain is drawn from a study of blood T cell repertoires in COVID-19. Study background: Sources were T cells, B-cell-depleted T cells, or PBMCs; the material itself was cDNA or gDNA.

Original analysis: Estimation of nucleated cell counts was performed using reference gene primer amplification. Generated by immunoSEQ multiplex PCR, the TCRdb table keeps only in-frame clones and is missing some. The D gene and trimming were derived from the DNA, and the V and J assignments and clone size from that table. The sample comprises approximately 70,000 clones, over 70% of which are singletons, and 2.5% rests with the top ten. Trimming removed 4 bases from V and 4 bases from J; junction bases left unmatched: 6. CDR3 size: 15 residues. From germline, CDR1 is MNHEY and CDR2 SVGAGI. What was sequenced was peripheral blood. This chain links TRBV6-5 with TRBJ1-1, with 10 bases matching TRBD1. The source is a man older than 75 with active or convalescent COVID-19. The CDR3 coding sequence is TGTGCCAGCAGTTCCCCGGGACAGGGGACCACTGAAGCTTTCTTT. This codes for CASSSPGQGTTEAFF.